Sequencing of this TCR beta chain was carried out in a study of hypomethylating agent response in myelodysplastic syndrome. About the study: TET2 mutation, the most common, occurred in 5 of 11 patients. Study observations and caveats: After treatment, novel clonotypes emerged more in responders, contracted ones more in non-responders. The MDS versus healthy comparison may be affected by non-age-matched controls.

TCRdb keeps only in-frame clones here, not all; method: immunoSEQ multiplex PCR. Counted here are 3,500 to 4,500 clones, about four fifths occurring once; the ten biggest clones make up around 19%. With V trimmed by 1 base and J by 11 bases, 11 bases remained unmatched. There are 15 residues in the CDR3. Germline-derived CDR1 and CDR2 are SGHTA and FQGNSA. Bulk bone marrow was analyzed without sorting T-cell subsets. About this clone: Its antigen remains unidentified.

Sequenced here: bone marrow, sampled before or after starting hypomethylating agent treatment for myelodysplastic syndrome (not recorded which). V is TRBV7-2 and J is TRBJ2-4; 7 positions agree with TRBD2. The TCR sequence derives from a human donor with myelodysplastic syndrome. The CDR3 DNA follows: TGTGCCAGCAGCTTAGTGGGGGGGAGTTCGACATTTCAGTACTTC. Its translation: CASSLVGGSSTFQYF.